This T cell receptor (beta chain) stems from a study of beta chain features in type 1 diabetes. With regard to this clone: Its target is unknown.

CD45RO/CCR7/CD25/CD127/CD95/CD27 sorting isolated CD4+ naive, central memory, regulatory and stem cell-like memory cells. Every bit of the isolated RNA underwent reverse transcription, so sequencing read expressed TCRB transcripts. Using immunoSEQ multiplex PCR, the repertoire was profiled, and TCRdb retains in-frame clones only, with some absent. The sample holds about 370,000 clones; around 9.6% are singletons and the top ten take around 0.66%. The germline V gene encodes CDR1 MGHRA and CDR2 YSYEKL. The CDR3 spans 15 residues. V was cut by 4 bases and J by 3 bases, with 16 bases left in between. The study, taken as a whole, reports: Significant though moderate, a shortening of TCRB CDR3s appeared in all four CD4+ subsets of Type 1 diabetes patients.

Sample: central memory CD4+ T cells from blood. The receptor comes from a young man with type 1 diabetes. The V call is TRBV4-1, the J call TRBJ2-7, with D perhaps TRBD1 (6 bases). Written as DNA, the CDR3 is TGCGCCAGCAGCCCAGCACAGGGTAACCTCTACGAGCAGTACTTC. This gives the protein CASSPAQGNLYEQYF.